Sequencing of this T cell receptor (beta chain) was carried out in a study of blood T cell repertoires in COVID-19. Looking at the study overall: PBMCs, B-cell-depleted T cells, or T cells were the source of the cDNA or gDNA that made up the material.

Original processing notes: Amplification from reference gene primers served as the basis for estimated nucleated cell counts. Sequenced by immunoSEQ multiplex PCR; TCRdb stores in-frame clones only, minus some. D and trimming were read from the DNA, whereas the V and J calls and clone size are those reported in that table. Of about 180,000 clones listed, roughly 88% are singletons. This CDR3 has 12 residues. V lost 4 bases and J 0 bases, leaving 4 bases between the germline ends. This clone was detected only a few times. The receptor was isolated from a woman aged 25 to 39 with acute or convalescent COVID-19. The source material was peripheral blood. This chain links TRBV12-3 or TRBV12-4 with TRBJ2-7; no reliable D call. The DNA of the CDR3 is TGTGCCAGCAGTTCGAGCTCCTACGAGCAGTACTTC. Translation: CASSSSSYEQYF.